Below are 3 T cell receptor beta chains sequenced from a single sample in a study of T cell responses to AZD1222 COVID-19 vaccine (dated by TCRdb to the early 2020s). Library creation used the immunoSEQ multiplex PCR assay. Here the immuneACCESS table is served through TCRdb, limited to in-frame sequences with V and J called. Missing clones are a known gap in these copies; in checked studies unresolved V genes cover under half, and the rest lacks a known reason. Present in this sample are approximately 180,000 clones, 85% to 95% of which were seen just once. The ten largest clones take up roughly 10% of the sample. The time point label here, explained by the study, means: baseline before first vaccination. Sample: peripheral blood, taken on day 0 of AZD1222 vaccination. These receptors were obtained from an adult in good health.

This chain links TRBV19 with TRBJ1-1; D unclear. V shed 7 bases and J shed 4 bases, with 13 bases lying between them. The CDR3 runs to 13 residues. Germline values: CDR1 LNHDA, CDR2 SQIVND (reference sequence). CDR3 coding DNA: TGTGCCAGTACACTTCTAGGGAGCACTGAAGCTTTCTTT. This sequence encodes CASTLLGSTEAFF.

CDR3 bases: TGTGCCAGCAGTTACCCTGACAGACCCCGATTAAGCACAGATACGCAGTATTTT. Translated: CASSYPDRPRLSTDTQYF. This chain connects TRBV6-2 or TRBV6-3 to TRBJ2-3; a weak D match, TRBD1 (5 bases). The CDR3 contains 18 residues. V lost 2 bases and J lost 0, with 18 bases in between. CDR1 is MNHEY and CDR2 is SVGEGT in the germline V gene.

The chain combines TRBV6-5 with TRBJ2-1; D perhaps matches TRBD1 (6 bases). The CDR3 contains 13 residues. CDR1 is MNHEY and CDR2 is SVGAGI in the germline V gene. V lost 7 bases to trimming and J lost 7 bases, with 14 bases between them. CDR3 residues: CASTVLQGNEQFF. For the CDR3, the DNA is TGTGCCAGCACCGTCCTACAGGGTAATGAGCAGTTCTTC.